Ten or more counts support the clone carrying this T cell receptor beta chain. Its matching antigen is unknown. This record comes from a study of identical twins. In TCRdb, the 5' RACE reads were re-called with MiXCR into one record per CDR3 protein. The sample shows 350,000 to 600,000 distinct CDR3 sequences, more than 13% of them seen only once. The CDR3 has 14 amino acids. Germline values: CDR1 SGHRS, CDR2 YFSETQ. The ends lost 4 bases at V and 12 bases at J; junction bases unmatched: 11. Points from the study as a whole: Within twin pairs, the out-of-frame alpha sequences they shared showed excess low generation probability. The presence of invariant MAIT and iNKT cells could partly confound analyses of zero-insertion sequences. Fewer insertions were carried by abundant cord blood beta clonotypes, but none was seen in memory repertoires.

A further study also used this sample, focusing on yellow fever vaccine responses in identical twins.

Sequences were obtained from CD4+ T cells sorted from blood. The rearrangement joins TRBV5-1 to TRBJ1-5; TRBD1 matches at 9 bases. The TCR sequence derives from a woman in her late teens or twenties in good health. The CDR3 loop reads CASSVNPGQGFQHF. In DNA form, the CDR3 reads TGCGCCAGCAGCGTAAACCCGGGACAGGGTTTCCAGCATTTT.